These 19 T cell receptor beta chains originate from one sample sequenced in a study of blood T cells in healthy people across ages. It was with a sample-barcoded 5' primer and a J-beta primer mix that a second PCR of roughly 7 to 12 cycles was run. One entry per CDR3 protein results from TCRdb running MiXCR on the 5' RACE reads. Among 550,000 to 600,000 distinct CDR3 sequences listed, roughly 48% were seen once. Sequences were obtained from blood. Receptors were obtained from a man older than 75 in good health.

This clonotype was picked up many times. This chain links TRBV9 with TRBJ2-7; 10 nucleotides align to TRBD1. This CDR3 contains 15 residues. V shed 3 bases and J 6 bases; nucleotides not matched to a gene: 9. CDR1 and CDR2 (germline): SGDLS, YYNGEE. The CDR3 DNA sequence: TGTGCCAGCAGCGGATCCGGGACAGGGGTCCGCGAGCAGTACTTC. Residues: CASSGSGTGVREQYF.

The chain recombines TRBV5-1 with TRBJ2-3; 12 nucleotides match TRBD1. Per germline, CDR1 SGHRS and CDR2 YFSETQ. The ends lost 7 bases at V and 4 bases at J; junction bases unmatched: 16. The CDR3 is 18 residues long. For the CDR3, the DNA is TGCGCCAGCTCCTTTGGGGGGTGGGGACAGGGGGCAGCAGATACGCAGTATTTT. Translating it yields CASSFGGWGQGAADTQYF.

The chain employs TRBV20-1 and TRBJ2-7, with a tentative D call TRBD2 (6 bases). The closer fit of TRBJ2-4 to the DNA end suggests the J call may be wrong. Germline V lookup: CDR1 DFQATT, CDR2 SNEGSKA (reference sequence). This CDR3 comprises 17 residues. CDR3 coding DNA: TGCAGTGCTAGACCTCCTGGGCTTGGGGGGAGAGGATACATTCAGTACTTC. This codes for CSARPPGLGGRGYIQYF.

The chain has TRBV7-2 and TRBJ1-2; D might be TRBD1 (6 bases). Trimming cost V 0 bases and J 2 bases, with 10 bases left between them. CDR3 length: 15 residues. CDR1 is SGHTA, CDR2 FQGNSA, per germline. The DNA for the CDR3 is TGTGCCAGCAGCTTAGCTGCAGGGGCGAACTATGGCTACACCTTC. It encodes CASSLAAGANYGYTF.

Only a few counts were recorded for this clonotype. CDR3 sequence reads: CASSLNTGSYEQYF. In nucleotides, the CDR3 is TGTGCCAGCAGCTTAAATACGGGCAGCTACGAGCAGTACTTC. The V call is TRBV7-6, the J call TRBJ2-7; D gene ambiguous. Germline V gene lookup returns CDR1 SGHVS and CDR2 FNYEAQ. This CDR3 contains 14 residues. The ends were cut back, 2 bases at V and 3 bases at J, with 11 bases in the middle.

The sample holds a few counts of this clonotype. The chain links TRBV4-1 to TRBJ2-1; 7 nucleotides agree with TRBD2. This CDR3 has 15 amino acids. The germline CDR1 and CDR2 sequences are MGHRA and YSYEKL. The ends lost 5 bases at V and 0 bases at J; junction bases unmatched: 4. This chain's CDR3 is CASSSASGSYNEQFF. In nucleotides, the CDR3 is TGCGCCAGCAGCTCAGCTAGCGGCTCCTACAATGAGCAGTTCTTC.

This chain connects TRBV29-1 to TRBJ2-3; D might be TRBD2 (5 bases). The V gene's germline CDR1 is SQVTM and CDR2 ANQGSEA. The V and J ends lost 4 bases and 3 bases respectively, with 11 bases between them. The CDR3 has 13 amino acids. CDR3 residues: CSVVVGGTDTQYF. In DNA, the CDR3 is TGCAGCGTTGTGGTTGGCGGGACAGATACGCAGTATTTT.

This chain joins TRBV25-1 and TRBJ2-7; D possibly matches TRBD1 or TRBD2 (5 bases each). V was trimmed by 6 bases and J by 3 bases, leaving 33 bases between them. The germline V gene encodes CDR1 MGHDK and CDR2 SYGVNS. The CDR3 covers 20 residues. CDR3 residues: CASSAGASGWQIGGNYEQYF. The CDR3 nucleotides are TGTGCCAGCAGCGCCGGCGCCTCAGGTTGGCAAATTGGGGGAAACTACGAGCAGTACTTC.

V usage is TRBV6-6 and J usage is TRBJ1-1, with 8 nucleotides matching TRBD1. The CDR3 runs to 16 residues. V gave up 2 bases and J gave up 0 bases; unmatched junction bases: 5. Germline V gene sequence: CDR1 MNHNY, CDR2 SVGAGI (reference sequence). The CDR3 protein is CASSYGTGPMNTEAFF. In DNA, the CDR3 is TGTGCCAGCAGTTACGGGACAGGCCCCATGAACACTGAAGCTTTCTTT.

CDR3 amino acids: CSARSQGGAYEQYF. CDR3 nucleotides: TGCAGTGCTAGATCCCAGGGGGGGGCCTACGAGCAGTACTTC. The chain employs TRBV20-1 and TRBJ2-7; possibly TRBD1 or TRBD2 for D (7 bases each). Trimming removed 2 bases at V and 2 bases at J, with 13 bases between. This CDR3 contains 14 residues. CDR1 is DFQATT, CDR2 SNEGSKA, per germline (reference sequence).

The chain is built from TRBV6-6 and TRBJ1-5, with D unclear. The germline CDR1 and CDR2 sequences are MNHNY and SVGAGI (reference sequence). The V and J ends lost 5 bases and 2 bases respectively, with 10 bases between them. This CDR3 has 14 residues. The CDR3 spells CASSDIFGNQPQHF. The DNA of the CDR3 is TGTGCCAGCAGTGACATCTTTGGCAATCAGCCCCAGCATTTT.

This clonotype was counted a single time. The chain uses TRBV6-5 and TRBJ2-3; 11 bases fit TRBD1. V shed 2 bases, J shed 4 bases, and the junction held 2 bases outside the gene matches. The CDR3 is made up of 15 amino acids. Germline-derived CDR1 and CDR2 are MNHEY and SVGAGI. DNA for the CDR3: TGTGCCAGCAGTTACCTGGGACAGGGGGCAGATACGCAGTATTTT. It yields the protein CASSYLGQGADTQYF.

This clonotype has a handful of counts. The V call is TRBV20-1, the J call TRBJ1-2; no clear D. Trimming took off 5 bases at V and 1 base at J, with 8 bases between the two ends. The CDR3 runs 12 residues. The germline CDR1 and CDR2 sequences are DFQATT and SNEGSKA (reference sequence). CDR3 in amino acids: CSAPPINYGYTF. The CDR3 region has the DNA TGCAGTGCTCCGCCTATTAACTATGGCTACACCTTC.

This clonotype has a count of ten or more. The rearrangement links TRBV4-3 to TRBJ2-6; D is unclear. The CDR3 consists of 15 residues. V lost 1 base, J lost 2 bases, and 6 bases lay in between. CDR1 is LGHNA, CDR2 YSLEER, per germline. CDR3 residues: CASSQVGTGANVLTF. In DNA, the CDR3 is TGCGCCAGCAGCCAAGTGGGAACTGGGGCCAACGTCCTGACTTTC.

The rearrangement uses TRBV12-3 or TRBV12-4 and TRBJ2-4; 10 nucleotides align to TRBD1. The DNA end is a closer match to TRBJ2-7, so the J assignment may be wrong. The CDR3 is 14 residues long. The CDR3 loop reads CASRSTGGVTEQYF. As DNA, the CDR3 is TGTGCCAGCAGATCGACAGGGGGCGTAACCGAGCAGTACTTC.

The rearrangement uses TRBV12-5 and TRBJ2-1, with D unresolved. The CDR3 has 12 amino acids. Germline V lookup: CDR1 LGHNT, CDR2 FRNRAP. V was clipped by 8 bases and J by 9 bases, with 14 bases between them. The CDR3 DNA is TGTGCTAGTTGGGATAGCTTCGGTGAGCAGTTCTTC. The encoded protein is CASWDSFGEQFF.

Here the CDR3 reads CSASGTVNTEAFF. CDR3 sequence (DNA): TGCAGTGCCAGCGGGACTGTAAACACTGAAGCTTTCTTT. V gene TRBV20-1 combines with J gene TRBJ1-1, with D maybe TRBD1 (5 bases). The CDR3 extends over 13 amino acids. Trimming took off 6 bases at V and 2 bases at J, with 13 bases between the two ends. CDR1 is DFQATT, CDR2 SNEGSKA, per germline (reference sequence).

To note about this clonotype: This could be a read error, since a much larger clone is one nucleotide away. The V gene is TRBV20-1, the J gene TRBJ2-3; 7 bases fit TRBD2. The CDR3 consists of 15 residues. Germline-derived CDR1 and CDR2 are DFQATT and SNEGSKA (reference sequence). CDR3 amino acids: CSVRGGSLSTDTQYF. In nucleotides, the CDR3 is TGCAGTGTTAGAGGCGGGAGTCTCAGCACAGATACGCAGTATTTT.

V gene TRBV20-1 combines with J gene TRBJ2-5; 13 bases are a match to TRBD2. The ends lost 4 bases at V and 5 bases at J; junction bases unmatched: 10. The germline CDR1 and CDR2 sequences are DFQATT and SNEGSKA (reference sequence). The CDR3 is 16 residues long. This CDR3 reads CSANPGLAGEVETQYF. The CDR3 nucleotides are TGCAGTGCTAACCCTGGACTAGCGGGGGAGGTGGAGACCCAGTACTTC.